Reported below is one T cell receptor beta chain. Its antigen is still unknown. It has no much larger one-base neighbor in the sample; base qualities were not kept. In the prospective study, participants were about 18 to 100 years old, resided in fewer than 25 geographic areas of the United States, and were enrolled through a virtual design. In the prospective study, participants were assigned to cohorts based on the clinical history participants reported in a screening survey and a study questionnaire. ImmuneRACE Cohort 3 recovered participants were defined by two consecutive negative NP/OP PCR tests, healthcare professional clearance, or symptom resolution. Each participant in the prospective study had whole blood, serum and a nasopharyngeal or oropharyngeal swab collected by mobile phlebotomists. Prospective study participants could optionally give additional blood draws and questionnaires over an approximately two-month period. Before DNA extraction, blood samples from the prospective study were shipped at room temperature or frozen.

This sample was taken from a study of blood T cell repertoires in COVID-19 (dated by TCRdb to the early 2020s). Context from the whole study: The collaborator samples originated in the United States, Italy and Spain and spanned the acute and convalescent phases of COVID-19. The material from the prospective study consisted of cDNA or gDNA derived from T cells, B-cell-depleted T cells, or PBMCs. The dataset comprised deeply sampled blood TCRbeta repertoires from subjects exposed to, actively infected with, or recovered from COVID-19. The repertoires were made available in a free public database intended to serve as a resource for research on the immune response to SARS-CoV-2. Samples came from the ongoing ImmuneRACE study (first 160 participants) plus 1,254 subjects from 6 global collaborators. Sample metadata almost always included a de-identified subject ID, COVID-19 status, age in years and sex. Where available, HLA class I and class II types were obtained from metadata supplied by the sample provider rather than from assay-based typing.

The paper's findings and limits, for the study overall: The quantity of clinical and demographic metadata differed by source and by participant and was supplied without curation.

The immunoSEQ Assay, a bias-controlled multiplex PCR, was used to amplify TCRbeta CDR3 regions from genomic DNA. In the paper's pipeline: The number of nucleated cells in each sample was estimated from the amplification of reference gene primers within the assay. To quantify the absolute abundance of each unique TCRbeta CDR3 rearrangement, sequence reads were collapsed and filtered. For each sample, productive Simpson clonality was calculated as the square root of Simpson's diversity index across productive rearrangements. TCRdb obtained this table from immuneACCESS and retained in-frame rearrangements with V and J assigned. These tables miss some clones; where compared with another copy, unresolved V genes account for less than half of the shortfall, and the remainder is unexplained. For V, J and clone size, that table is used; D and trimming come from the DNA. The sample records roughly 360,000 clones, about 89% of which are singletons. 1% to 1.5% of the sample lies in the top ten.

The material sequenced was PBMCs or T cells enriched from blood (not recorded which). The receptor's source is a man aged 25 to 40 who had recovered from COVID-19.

The DNA sequence follows: TGTGCCAGCAGTGAGAGCAGGGGTTTTTTTTTGAGCGGTTCTCAGCCCCAGCATTTT. Its product reads: CASSESRGFFLSGSQPQHF. This sequence uses TRBV6-2 or TRBV6-3 and TRBJ1-5; the D segment could be TRBD1, given 6 matching bases. The CDR3, from cysteine to phenylalanine, totals 19 residues. Only the CDR3 DNA stays, 57 bases, in frame from base 1. Based on the germline V gene, the CDR1 and CDR2 sequences are MNHEY and SVGEGT. V is pared back by 5 bases and J by 6 bases, with 29 bases lying between the germline termini.